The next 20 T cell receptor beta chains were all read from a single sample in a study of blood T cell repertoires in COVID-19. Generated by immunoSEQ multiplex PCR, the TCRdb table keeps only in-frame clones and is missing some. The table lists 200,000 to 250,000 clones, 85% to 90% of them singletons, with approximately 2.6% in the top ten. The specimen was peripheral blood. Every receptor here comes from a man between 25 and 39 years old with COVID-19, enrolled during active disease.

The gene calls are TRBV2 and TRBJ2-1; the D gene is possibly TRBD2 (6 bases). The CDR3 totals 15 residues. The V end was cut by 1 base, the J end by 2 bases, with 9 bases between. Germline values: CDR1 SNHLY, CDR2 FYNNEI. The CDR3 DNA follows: TGTGCCAGCAGTGAAGGGGGGGAAACCTACAATGAGCAGTTCTTC. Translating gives CASSEGGETYNEQFF.

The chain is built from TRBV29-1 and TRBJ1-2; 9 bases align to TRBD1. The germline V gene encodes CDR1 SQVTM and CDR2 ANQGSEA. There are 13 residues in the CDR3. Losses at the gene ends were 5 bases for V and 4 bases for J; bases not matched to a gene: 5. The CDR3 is CSVPSTGGYGYTF. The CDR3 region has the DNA TGCAGCGTTCCCTCGACAGGGGGCTATGGCTACACCTTC.

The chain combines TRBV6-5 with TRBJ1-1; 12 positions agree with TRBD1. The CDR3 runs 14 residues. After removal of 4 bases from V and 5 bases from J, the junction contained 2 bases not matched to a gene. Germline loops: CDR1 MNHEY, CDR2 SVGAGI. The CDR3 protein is CASSWGQGATEAFF. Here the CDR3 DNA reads TGTGCCAGCAGTTGGGGACAGGGGGCTACTGAAGCTTTCTTT.

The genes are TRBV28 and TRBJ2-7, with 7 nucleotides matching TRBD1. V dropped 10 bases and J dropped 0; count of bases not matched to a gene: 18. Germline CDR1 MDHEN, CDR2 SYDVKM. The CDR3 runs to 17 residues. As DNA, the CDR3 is TGTGCCACCCTTGGACCGAGGGGGCTAGGGACCTCCTACGAGCAGTACTTC. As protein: CATLGPRGLGTSYEQYF.

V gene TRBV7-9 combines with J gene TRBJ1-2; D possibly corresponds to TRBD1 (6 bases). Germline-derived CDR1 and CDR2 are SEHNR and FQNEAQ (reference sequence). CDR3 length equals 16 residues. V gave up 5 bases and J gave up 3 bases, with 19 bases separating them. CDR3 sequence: CASSPPITGLDYGYTF. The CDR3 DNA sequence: TGTGCCAGCAGCCCCCCCATAACAGGGTTGGACTATGGCTACACCTTC.

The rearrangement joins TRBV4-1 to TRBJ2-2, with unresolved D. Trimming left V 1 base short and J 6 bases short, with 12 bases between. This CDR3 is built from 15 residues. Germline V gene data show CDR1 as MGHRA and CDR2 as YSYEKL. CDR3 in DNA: TGCGCCAGCAGCCAAGGAATCGGAGTGCCCGGGGAGCTGTTTTTT. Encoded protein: CASSQGIGVPGELFF.

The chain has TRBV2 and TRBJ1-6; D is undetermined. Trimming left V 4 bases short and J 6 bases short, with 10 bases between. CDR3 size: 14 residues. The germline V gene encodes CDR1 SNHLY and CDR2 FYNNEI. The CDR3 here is CASSGATGNSPLHF. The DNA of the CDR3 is TGTGCCAGCAGTGGAGCTACGGGTAATTCACCCCTCCACTTT.

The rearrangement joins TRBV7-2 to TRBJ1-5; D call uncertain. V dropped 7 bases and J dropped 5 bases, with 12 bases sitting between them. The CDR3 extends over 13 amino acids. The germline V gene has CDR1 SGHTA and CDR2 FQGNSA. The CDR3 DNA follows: TGTGCCAGCAACCTATCGGGAGATCAGCCCCAGCATTTT. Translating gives CASNLSGDQPQHF.

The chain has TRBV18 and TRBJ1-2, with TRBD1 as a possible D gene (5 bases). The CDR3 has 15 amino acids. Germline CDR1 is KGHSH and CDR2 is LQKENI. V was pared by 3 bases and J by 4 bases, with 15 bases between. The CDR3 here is CASSPSIDRFYGYTF. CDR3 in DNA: TGTGCCAGCTCACCCTCTATCGACAGATTCTATGGCTACACCTTC.

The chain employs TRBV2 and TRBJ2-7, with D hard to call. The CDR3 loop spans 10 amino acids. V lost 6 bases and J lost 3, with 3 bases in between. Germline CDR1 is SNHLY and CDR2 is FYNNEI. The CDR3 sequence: CASSFYEQYF. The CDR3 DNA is TGTGCCAGCAGCTTCTACGAGCAGTACTTC.

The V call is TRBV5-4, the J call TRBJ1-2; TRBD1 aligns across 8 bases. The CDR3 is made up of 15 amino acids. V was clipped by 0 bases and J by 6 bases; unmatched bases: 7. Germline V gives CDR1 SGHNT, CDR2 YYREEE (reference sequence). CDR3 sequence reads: CASSLARGPINGYTF. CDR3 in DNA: TGTGCCAGCAGCTTGGCCAGGGGGCCCATTAATGGCTACACCTTC.

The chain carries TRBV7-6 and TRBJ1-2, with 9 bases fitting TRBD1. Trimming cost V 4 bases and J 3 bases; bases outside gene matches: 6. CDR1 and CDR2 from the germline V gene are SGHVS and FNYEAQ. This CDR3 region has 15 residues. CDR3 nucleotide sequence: TGTGCCAGCAGCTCGGGGGACAGGGCCGACTATGGCTACACCTTC. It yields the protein CASSSGDRADYGYTF.

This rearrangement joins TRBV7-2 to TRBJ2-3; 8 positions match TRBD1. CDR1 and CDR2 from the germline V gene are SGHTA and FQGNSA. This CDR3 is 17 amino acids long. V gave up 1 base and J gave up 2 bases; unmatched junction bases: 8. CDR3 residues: CASSLESARGLTDTQYF. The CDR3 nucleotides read TGTGCCAGCAGCTTAGAGAGCGCCAGGGGGCTCACAGATACGCAGTATTTT.

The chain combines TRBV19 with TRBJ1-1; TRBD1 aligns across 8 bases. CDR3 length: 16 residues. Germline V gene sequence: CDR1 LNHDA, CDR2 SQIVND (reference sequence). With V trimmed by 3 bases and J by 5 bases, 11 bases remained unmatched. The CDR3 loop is CASSILAGGGKTEAFF. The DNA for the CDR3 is TGTGCCAGTAGTATTCTGGCAGGGGGCGGAAAAACTGAAGCTTTCTTT.

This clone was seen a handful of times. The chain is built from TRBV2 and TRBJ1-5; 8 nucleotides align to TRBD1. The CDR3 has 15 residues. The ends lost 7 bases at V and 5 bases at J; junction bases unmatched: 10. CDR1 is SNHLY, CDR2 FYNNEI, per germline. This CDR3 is CASIAGTGRDQPQHF. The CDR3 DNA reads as TGTGCCAGCATTGCCGGGACAGGACGTGATCAGCCCCAGCATTTT.

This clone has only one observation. CDR3 region: CASSHDTAEIPYGYTF. In DNA form, the CDR3 reads TGTGCCAGCAGCCACGACACGGCCGAGATCCCCTATGGCTACACCTTC. The chain has TRBV3-1 (or the pseudogene TRBV3-2) and TRBJ1-2; D unclear. Germline CDR1 LGHDT, CDR2 YNNKEL (reference sequence). Trimming pared 3 bases from V and 4 bases from J, leaving 18 bases between. The CDR3 contains 16 residues.

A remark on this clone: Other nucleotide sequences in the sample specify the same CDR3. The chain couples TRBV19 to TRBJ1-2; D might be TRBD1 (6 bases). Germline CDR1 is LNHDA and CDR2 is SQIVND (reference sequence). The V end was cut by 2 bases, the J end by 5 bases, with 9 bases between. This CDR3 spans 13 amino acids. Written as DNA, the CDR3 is TGTGCCAGTAGTATACAGGGGTTTTATGGCTACACCTTC. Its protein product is CASSIQGFYGYTF. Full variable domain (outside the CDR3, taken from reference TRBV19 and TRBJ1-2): DGGITQSPKYLFRKEGQNVTLSCEQNLNHDAMYWYRQDPGQGLRLIYYSQIVNDFQKGDIAEGYSVSREKKESFPLTVTSAQKNPTAFYLCASSIQGFYGYTFGSGTRLTVV.

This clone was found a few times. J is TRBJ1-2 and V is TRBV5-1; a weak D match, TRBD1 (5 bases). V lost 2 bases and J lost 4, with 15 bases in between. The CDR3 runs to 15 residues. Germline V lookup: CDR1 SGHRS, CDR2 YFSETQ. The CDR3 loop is CASSFGGGTLYGYTF. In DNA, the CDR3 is TGCGCCAGCAGCTTTGGCGGAGGGACCCTCTATGGCTACACCTTC.

CDR3 coding DNA: TGTGCCAGCAGCTTGAAGGCTAGCGGGGGTGAGCAGTTCTTC. Translating gives CASSLKASGGEQFF. This rearrangement joins TRBV5-4 to TRBJ2-1, with 10 bases aligning to TRBD2. V lost 1 base to trimming and J lost 9 bases; unmatched junction nucleotides: 4. This CDR3 contains 14 residues. The germline V gene has CDR1 SGHNT and CDR2 YYREEE (reference sequence).

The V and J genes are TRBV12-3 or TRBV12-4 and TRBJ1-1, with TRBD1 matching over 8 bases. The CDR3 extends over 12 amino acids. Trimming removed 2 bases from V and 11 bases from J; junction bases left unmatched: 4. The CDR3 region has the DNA TGTGCCAGCAGTTTACAGGGGGCGGATGCTTTCTTT. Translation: CASSLQGADAFF.